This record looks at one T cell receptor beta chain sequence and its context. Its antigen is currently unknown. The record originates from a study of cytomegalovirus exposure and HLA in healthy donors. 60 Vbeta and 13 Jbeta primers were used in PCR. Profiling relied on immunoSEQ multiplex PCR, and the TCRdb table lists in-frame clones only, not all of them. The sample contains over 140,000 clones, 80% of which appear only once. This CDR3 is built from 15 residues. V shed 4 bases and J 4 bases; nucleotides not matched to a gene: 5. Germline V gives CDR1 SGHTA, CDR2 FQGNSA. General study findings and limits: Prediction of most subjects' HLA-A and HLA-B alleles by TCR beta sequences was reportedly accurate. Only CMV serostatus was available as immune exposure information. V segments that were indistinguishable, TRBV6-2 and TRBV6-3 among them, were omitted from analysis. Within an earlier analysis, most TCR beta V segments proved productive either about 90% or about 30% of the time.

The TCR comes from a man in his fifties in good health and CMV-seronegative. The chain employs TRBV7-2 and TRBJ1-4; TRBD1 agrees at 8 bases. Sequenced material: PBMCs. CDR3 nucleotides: TGTGCCAGCAGCTCAGGGGGCGCGGGTAATGAAAAACTGTTTTTT. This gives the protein CASSSGGAGNEKLFF.